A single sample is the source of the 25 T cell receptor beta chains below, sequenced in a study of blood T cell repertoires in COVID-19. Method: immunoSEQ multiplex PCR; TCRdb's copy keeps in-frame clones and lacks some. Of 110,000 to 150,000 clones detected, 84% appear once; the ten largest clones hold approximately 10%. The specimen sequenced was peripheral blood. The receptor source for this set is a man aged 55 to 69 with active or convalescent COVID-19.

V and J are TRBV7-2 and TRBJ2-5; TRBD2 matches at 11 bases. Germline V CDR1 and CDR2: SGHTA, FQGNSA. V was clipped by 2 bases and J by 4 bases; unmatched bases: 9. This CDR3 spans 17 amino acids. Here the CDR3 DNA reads TGTGCCAGCAGCTTATGGTTTAGCGGGGGGGCGGGAGAGACCCAGTACTTC. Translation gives CASSLWFSGGAGETQYF.

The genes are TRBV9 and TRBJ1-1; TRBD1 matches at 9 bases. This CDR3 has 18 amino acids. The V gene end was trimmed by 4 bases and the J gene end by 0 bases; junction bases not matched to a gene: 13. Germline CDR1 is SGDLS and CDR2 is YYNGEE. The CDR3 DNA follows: TGTGCCAGCAGCCCAGAAGCCTCCGGGACAGGGTTGAACACTGAAGCTTTCTTT. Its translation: CASSPEASGTGLNTEAFF.

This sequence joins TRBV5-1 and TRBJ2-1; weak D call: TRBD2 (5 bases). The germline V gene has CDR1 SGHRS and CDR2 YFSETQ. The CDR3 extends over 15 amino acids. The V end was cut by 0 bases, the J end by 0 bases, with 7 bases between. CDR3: CASSLASTSYNEQFF. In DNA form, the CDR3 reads TGCGCCAGCAGCTTGGCTAGCACCTCCTACAATGAGCAGTTCTTC.

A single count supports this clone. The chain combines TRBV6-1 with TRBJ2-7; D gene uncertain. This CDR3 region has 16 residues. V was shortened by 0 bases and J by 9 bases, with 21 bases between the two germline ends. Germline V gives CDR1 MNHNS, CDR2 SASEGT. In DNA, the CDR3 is TGTGCCAGCAGTGAAGCCCCTTCTCTTACTCAGAGAGGGCAGTACGTC. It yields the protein CASSEAPSLTQRGQYV.

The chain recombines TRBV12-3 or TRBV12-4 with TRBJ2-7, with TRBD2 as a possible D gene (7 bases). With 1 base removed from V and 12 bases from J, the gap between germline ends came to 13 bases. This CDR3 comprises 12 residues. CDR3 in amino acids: CASSLGTGRAYF. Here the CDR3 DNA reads TGTGCCAGCAGTTTAGGTACAGGGAGGGCGTACTTC.

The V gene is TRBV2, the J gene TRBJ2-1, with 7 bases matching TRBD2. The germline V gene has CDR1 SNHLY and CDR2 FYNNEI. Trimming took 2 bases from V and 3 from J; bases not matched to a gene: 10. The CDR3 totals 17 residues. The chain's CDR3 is CASSERRLAAFYNEQFF. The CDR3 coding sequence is TGTGCCAGCAGTGAAAGGAGGCTAGCGGCATTCTACAATGAGCAGTTCTTC.

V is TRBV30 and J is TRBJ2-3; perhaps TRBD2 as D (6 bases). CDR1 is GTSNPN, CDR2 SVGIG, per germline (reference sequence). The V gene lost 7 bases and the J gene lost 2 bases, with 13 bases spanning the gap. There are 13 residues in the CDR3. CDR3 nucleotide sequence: TGTGCCTTAGGCGGGGAGATCACAGATACGCAGTATTTT. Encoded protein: CALGGEITDTQYF.

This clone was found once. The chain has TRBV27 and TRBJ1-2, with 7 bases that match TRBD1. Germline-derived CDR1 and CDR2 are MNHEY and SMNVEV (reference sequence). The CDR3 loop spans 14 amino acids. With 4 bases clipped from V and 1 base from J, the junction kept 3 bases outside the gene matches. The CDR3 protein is CASSSTGINYGYTF. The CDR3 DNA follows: TGTGCCAGCAGTTCGACAGGGATTAACTATGGCTACACCTTC.

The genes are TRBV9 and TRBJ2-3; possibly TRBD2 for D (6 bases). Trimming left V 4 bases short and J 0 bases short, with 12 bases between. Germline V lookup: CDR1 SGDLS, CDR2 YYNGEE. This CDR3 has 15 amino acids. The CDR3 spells CASSQDRGSTDTQYF. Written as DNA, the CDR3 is TGTGCCAGCAGCCAGGACCGGGGGAGCACAGATACGCAGTATTTT.

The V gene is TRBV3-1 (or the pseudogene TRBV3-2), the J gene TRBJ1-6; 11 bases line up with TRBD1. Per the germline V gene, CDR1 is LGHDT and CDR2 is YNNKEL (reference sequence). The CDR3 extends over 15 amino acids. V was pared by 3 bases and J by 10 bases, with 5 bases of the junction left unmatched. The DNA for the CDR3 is TGTGCCAGCAGCCATTGGGACAGGGGGAAGTCACCCCTCCACTTT. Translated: CASSHWDRGKSPLHF.

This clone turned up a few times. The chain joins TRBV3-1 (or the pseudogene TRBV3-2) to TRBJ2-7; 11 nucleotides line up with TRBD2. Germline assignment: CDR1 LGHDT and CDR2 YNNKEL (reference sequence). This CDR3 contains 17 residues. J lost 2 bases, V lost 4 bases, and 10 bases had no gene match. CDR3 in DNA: TGTGCCAGCAGCCTTAGGGGACTAGCGGCCAACCCCTACGAGCAGTACGTC. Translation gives CASSLRGLAANPYEQYV.

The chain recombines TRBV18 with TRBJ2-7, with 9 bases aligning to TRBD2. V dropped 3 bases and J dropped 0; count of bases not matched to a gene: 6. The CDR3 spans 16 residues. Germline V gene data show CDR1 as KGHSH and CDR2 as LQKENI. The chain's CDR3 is CASSPMRGGISYEQYF. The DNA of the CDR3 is TGTGCCAGCTCACCTATGCGGGGGGGGATCTCCTACGAGCAGTACTTC.

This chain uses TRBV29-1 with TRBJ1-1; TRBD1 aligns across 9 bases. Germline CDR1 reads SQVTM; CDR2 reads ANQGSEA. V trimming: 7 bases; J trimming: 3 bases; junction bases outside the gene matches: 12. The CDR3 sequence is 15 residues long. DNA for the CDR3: TGCAGCGCCGACAGGGGGTGGGGGTCGGACACTGAAGCTTTCTTT. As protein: CSADRGWGSDTEAFF.

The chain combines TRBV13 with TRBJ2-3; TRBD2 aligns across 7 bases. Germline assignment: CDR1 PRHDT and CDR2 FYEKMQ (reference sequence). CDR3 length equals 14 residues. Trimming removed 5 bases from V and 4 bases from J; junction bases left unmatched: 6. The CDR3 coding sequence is TGTGCCAGCAGCCAAAGCGGGGTGCCAGATACGCAGTATTTT. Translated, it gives CASSQSGVPDTQYF.

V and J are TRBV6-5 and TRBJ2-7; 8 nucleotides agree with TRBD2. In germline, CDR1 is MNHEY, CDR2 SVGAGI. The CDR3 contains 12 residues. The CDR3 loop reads CASGGRQYEQYV. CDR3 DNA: TGTGCAAGCGGGGGCCGCCAATACGAGCAGTACGTC.

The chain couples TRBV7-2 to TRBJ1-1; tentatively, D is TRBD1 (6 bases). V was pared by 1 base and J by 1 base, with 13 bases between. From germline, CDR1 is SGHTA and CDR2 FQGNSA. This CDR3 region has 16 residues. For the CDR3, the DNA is TGTGCCAGCAGCTTAGTGGGGGGGCGCCCGAACACTGAAGCTTTCTTT. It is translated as CASSLVGGRPNTEAFF.

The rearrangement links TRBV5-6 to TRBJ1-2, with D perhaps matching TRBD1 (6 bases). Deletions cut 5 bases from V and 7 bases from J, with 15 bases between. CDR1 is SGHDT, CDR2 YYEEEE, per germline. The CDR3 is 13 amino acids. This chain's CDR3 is CASRGTGLGGYTF. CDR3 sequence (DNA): TGTGCCAGCAGGGGAACAGGGTTGGGTGGCTACACCTTC.

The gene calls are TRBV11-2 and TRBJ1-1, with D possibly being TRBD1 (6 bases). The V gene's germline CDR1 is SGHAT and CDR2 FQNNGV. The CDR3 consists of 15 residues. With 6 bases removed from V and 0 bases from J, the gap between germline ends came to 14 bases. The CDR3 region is CASRNLGQLNTEAFF. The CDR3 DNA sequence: TGTGCCAGCAGAAACTTAGGACAGTTGAACACTGAAGCTTTCTTT.

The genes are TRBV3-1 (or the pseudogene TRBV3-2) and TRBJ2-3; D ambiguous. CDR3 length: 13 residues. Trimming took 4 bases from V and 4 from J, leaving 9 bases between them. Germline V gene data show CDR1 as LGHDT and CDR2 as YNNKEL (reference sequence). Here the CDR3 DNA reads TGTGCCAGCAGCCCAATAGTGGCAGATACGCAGTATTTT. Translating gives CASSPIVADTQYF.

CDR3 nucleotides: TGTGCCAGAAGCGGGGGATCCGGGACAGGGGTTCGCGGCTACACCTTC. It is translated as CARSGGSGTGVRGYTF. This chain links TRBV5-3 with TRBJ1-2; 10 positions match TRBD1. TRBV5-3 is designated an ORF whose function remains uncertain. V lost 4 bases and J lost 8; bases outside the gene matches: 14. The CDR3 has 16 amino acids.

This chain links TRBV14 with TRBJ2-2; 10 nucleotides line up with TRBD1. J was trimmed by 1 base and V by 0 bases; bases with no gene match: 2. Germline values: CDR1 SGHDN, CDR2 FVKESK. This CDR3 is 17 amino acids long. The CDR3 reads CASSQERDRGNTGELFF. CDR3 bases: TGTGCCAGCAGCCAAGAGCGGGACAGGGGGAACACCGGGGAGCTGTTTTTT.

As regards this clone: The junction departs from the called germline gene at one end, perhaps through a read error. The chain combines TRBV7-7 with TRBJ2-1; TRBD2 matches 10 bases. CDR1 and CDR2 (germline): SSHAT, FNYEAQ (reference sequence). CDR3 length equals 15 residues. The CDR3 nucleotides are TGTGCTAGCAGACCATTAGCGGGGGGATACAATGAGCAGTTCTTC. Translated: CASRPLAGGYNEQFF.

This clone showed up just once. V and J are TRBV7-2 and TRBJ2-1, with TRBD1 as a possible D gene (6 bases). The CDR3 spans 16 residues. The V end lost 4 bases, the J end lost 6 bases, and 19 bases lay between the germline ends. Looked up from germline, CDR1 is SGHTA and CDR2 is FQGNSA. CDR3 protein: CASSSQGNGLRNEQFF. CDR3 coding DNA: TGTGCCAGCAGCTCTCAGGGGAACGGACTGCGCAATGAGCAGTTCTTC. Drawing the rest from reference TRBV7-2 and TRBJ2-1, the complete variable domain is GAGVSQSPSNKVTEKGKDVELRCDPISGHTALYWYRQSLGQGLEFLIYFQGNSAPDKSGLPSDRFSAERTGGSVSTLTIQRTQQEDSAVYLCASSSQGNGLRNEQFFGPGTRLTVL.

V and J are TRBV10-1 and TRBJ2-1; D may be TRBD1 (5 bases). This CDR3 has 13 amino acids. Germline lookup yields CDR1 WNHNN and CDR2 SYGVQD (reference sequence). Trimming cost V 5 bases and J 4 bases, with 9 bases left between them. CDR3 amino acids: CASSLDTYNEQFF. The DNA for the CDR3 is TGCGCCAGCAGTTTGGACACATACAATGAGCAGTTCTTC.

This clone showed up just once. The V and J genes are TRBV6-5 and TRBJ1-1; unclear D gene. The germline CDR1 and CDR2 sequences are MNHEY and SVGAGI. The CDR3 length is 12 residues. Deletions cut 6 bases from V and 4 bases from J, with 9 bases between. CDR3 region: CASSSLGTEAFF. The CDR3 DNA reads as TGTGCCAGCAGCTCACTAGGCACTGAAGCTTTCTTT.